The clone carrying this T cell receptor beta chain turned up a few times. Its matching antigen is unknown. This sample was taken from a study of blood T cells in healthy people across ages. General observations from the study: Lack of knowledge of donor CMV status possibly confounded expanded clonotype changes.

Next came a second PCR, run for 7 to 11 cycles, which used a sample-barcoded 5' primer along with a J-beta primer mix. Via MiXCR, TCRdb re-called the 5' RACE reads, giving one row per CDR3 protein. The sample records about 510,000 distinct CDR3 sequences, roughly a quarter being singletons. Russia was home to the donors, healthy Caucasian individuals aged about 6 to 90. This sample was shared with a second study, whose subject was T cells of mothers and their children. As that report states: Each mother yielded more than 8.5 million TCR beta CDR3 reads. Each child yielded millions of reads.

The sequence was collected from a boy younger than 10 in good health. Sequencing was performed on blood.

The CDR3 nucleotides read TGCGCCAGCAGCCGACGGGGGGCGCCCAACTATGGCTACACCTTC. Its protein is CASSRRGAPNYGYTF. The V and J genes are TRBV5-1 and TRBJ1-2; tentative D call: TRBD1 (6 bases). The germline CDR1 and CDR2 sequences are SGHRS and YFSETQ. V dropped 4 bases and J dropped 2 bases, with 15 bases sitting between them. There are 15 residues in the CDR3.